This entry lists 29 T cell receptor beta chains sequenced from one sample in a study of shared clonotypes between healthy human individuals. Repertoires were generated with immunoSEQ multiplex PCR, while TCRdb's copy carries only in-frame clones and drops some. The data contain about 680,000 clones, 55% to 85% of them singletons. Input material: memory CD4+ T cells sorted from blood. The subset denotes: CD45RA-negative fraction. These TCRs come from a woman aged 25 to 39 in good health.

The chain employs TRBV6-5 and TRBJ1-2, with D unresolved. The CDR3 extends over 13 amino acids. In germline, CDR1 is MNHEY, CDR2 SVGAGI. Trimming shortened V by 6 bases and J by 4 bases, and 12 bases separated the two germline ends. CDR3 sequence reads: CASSRDAFYGYTF. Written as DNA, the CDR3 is TGTGCCAGCAGCCGAGATGCTTTCTATGGCTACACCTTC.

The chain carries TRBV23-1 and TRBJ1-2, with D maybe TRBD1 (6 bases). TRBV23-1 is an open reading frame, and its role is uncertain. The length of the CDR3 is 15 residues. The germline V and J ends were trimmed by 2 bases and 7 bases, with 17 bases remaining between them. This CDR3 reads CASSQRAGAFSGYTF. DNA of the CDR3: TGCGCCAGCAGTCAAAGGGCGGGGGCTTTTAGTGGCTACACCTTC.

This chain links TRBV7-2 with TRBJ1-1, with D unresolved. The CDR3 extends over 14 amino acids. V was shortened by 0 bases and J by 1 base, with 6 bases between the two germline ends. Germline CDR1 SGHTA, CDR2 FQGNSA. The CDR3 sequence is CASSLAQRNTEAFF. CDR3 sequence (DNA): TGTGCCAGCAGCTTAGCGCAGAGGAACACTGAAGCTTTCTTT. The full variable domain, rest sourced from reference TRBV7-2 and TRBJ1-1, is GAGVSQSPSNKVTEKGKDVELRCDPISGHTALYWYRQSLGQGLEFLIYFQGNSAPDKSGLPSDRFSAERTGGSVSTLTIQRTQQEDSAVYLCASSLAQRNTEAFFGQGTRLTVV.

For the CDR3, the DNA is TGTGCCAGCAGCGTAGGGGGACTAGATGTCTACGAGCAGTACTTC. This sequence encodes CASSVGGLDVYEQYF. J is TRBJ2-7 and V is TRBV9, with 8 bases lining up with TRBD2. V shed 0 bases and J 3 bases; nucleotides not matched to a gene: 5. Germline CDR1 and CDR2: SGDLS and YYNGEE. This CDR3 comprises 15 residues. Supplemented by reference TRBV9 and TRBJ2-7, the full variable domain reads DSGVTQTPKHLITATGQRVTLRCSPRSGDLSVYWYQQSLDQGLQFLIQYYNGEERAKGNILERFSAQQFPDLHSELNLSSLELGDSALYFCASSVGGLDVYEQYFGPGTRLTVT.

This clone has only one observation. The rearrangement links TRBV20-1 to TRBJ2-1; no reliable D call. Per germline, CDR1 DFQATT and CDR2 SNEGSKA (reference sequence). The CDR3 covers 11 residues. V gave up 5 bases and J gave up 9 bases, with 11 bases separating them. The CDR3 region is CSAGPGPEQFF. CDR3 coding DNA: TGCAGTGCTGGACCCGGCCCTGAGCAGTTCTTC.

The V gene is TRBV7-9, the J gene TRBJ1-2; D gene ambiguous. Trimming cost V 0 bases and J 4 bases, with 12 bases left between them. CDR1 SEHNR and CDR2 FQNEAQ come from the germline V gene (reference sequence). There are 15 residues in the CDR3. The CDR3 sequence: CASSLAQSHLYGYTF. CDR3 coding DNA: TGTGCCAGCAGCTTAGCGCAATCTCACCTCTATGGCTACACCTTC.

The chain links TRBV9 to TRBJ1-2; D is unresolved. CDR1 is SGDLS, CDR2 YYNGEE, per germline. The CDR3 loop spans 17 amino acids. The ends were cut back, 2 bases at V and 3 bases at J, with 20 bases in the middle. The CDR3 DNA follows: TGTGCCAGCAGCGTCGGAGTACGGGAGTCTCAATACTATGGCTACACCTTC. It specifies CASSVGVRESQYYGYTF.

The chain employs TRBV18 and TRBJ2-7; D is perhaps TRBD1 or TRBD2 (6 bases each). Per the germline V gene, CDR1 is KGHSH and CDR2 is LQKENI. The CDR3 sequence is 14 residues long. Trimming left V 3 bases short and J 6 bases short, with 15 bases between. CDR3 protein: CASSPHREAGEQYF. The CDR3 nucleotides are TGTGCCAGCTCACCCCACAGGGAAGCGGGCGAGCAGTACTTC.

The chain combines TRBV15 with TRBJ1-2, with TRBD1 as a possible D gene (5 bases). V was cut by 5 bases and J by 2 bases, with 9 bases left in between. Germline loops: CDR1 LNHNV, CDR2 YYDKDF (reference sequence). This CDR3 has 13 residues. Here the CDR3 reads CATSPDRNYGYTF. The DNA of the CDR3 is TGTGCCACCAGCCCTGACAGAAACTATGGCTACACCTTC.

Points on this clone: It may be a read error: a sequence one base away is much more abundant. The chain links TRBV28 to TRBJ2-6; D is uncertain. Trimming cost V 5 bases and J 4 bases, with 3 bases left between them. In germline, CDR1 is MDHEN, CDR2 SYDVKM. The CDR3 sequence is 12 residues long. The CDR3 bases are TGTGCCAGCAGTGCCGGGGCCAACGTCCTGACTTTC. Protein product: CASSAGANVLTF.

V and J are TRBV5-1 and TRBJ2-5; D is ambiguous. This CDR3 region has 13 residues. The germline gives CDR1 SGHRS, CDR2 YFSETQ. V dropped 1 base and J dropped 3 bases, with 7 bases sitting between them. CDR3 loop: CASSLQAEETQYF. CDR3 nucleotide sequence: TGCGCCAGCAGCTTGCAGGCAGAAGAGACCCAGTACTTC.

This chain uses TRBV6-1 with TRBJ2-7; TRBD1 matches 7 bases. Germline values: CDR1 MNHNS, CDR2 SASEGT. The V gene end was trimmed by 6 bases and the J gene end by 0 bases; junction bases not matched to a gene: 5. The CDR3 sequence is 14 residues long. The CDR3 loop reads CASSPGQFSYEQYF. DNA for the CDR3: TGTGCCAGCAGCCCGGGACAGTTCTCCTACGAGCAGTACTTC.

The CDR3 DNA reads as TGTGCCAGCAGCTTAGACGGCCTGCGATTTTACTCCTACGAGCAGTACTTC. It encodes CASSLDGLRFYSYEQYF. This chain joins TRBV7-2 and TRBJ2-7, with D hard to call. V was shortened by 1 base and J by 0 bases, with 16 bases between the two germline ends. Germline-derived CDR1 and CDR2 are SGHTA and FQGNSA. The CDR3 runs to 17 residues.

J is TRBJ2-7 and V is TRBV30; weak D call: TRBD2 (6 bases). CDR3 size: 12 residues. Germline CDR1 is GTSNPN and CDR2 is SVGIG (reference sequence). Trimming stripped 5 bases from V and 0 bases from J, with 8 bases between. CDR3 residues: CAWVRDSYEQYF. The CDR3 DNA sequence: TGTGCCTGGGTGCGGGACTCCTACGAGCAGTACTTC.

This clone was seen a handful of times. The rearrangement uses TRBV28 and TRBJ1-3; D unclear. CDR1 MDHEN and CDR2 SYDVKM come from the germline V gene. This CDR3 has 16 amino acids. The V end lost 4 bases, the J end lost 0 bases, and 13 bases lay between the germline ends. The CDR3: CASSSTTYLSGNTIYF. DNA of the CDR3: TGTGCCAGCAGTTCTACGACCTACCTCTCTGGAAACACCATATATTTT.

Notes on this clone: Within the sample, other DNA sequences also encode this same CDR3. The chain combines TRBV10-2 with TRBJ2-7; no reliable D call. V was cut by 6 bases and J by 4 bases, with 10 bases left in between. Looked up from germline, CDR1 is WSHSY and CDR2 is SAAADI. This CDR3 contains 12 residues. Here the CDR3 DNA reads TGCGCCAGCAGCGAAGACGGATACGAGCAGTACTTC. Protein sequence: CASSEDGYEQYF.

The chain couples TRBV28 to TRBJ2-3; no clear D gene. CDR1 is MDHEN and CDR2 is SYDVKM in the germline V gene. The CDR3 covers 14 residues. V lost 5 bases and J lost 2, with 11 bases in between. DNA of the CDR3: TGTGCCAGCAGTCAAAAGTTAGTCACAGATACGCAGTATTTT. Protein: CASSQKLVTDTQYF.

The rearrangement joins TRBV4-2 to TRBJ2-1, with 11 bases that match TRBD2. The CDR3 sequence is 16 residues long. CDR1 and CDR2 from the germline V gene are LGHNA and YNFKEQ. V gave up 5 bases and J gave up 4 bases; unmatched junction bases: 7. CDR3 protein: CASSGLTSGSYNEQFF. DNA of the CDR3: TGTGCCAGCAGCGGGCTCACTAGCGGGAGTTACAATGAGCAGTTCTTC.

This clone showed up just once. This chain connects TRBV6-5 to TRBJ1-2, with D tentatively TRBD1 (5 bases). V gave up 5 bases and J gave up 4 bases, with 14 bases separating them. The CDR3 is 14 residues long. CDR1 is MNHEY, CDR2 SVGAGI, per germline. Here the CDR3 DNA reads TGTGCCAGCAGTCCATGGACCGGGGGCTATGGCTACACCTTC. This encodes CASSPWTGGYGYTF.

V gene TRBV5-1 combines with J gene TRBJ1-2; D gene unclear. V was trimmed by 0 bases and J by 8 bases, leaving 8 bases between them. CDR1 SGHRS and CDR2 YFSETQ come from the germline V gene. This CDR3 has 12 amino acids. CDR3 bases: TGCGCCAGCAGCTTGGGCGATCTGGGCTACACCTTC. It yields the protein CASSLGDLGYTF.

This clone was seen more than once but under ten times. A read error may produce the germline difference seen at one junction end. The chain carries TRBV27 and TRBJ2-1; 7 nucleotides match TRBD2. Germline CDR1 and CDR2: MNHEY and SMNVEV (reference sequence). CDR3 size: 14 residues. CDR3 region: CASIPTSSHNEQFF. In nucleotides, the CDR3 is TGTGCCAGCATCCCGACTAGCTCCCACAATGAGCAGTTCTTC.

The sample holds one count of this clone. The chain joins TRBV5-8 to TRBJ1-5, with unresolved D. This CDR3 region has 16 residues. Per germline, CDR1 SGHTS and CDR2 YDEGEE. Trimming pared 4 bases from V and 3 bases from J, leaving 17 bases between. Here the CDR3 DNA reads TGTGCCAGCAGCAGGTCCCCGGGTTTAATCAATCAGCCCCAGCATTTT. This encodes CASSRSPGLINQPQHF.

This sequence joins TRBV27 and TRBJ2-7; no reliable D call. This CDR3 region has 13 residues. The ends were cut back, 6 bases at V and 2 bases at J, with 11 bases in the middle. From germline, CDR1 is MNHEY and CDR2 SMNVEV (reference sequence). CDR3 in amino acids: CASRFWIPYEQYF. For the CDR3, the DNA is TGTGCCAGCAGGTTTTGGATACCCTACGAGCAGTACTTC.

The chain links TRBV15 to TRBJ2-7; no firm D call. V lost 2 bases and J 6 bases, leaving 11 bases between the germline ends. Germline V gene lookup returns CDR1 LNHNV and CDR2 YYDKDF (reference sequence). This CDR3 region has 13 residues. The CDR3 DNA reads TGTGCCACCAGCAGACGGCCGACCGGCGAGCAGTACTTC. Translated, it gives CATSRRPTGEQYF.

The DNA of the CDR3 is TGTGCCAGCAGCTTGGTATCAGGGGGATTTGGAAACACCATATATTTT. Translated, it gives CASSLVSGGFGNTIYF. V is TRBV5-4 and J is TRBJ1-3; TRBD1 matches at 7 bases. Germline V gene data show CDR1 as SGHNT and CDR2 as YYREEE (reference sequence). The CDR3 sequence is 16 residues long. V trimming: 0 bases; J trimming: 3 bases; junction bases outside the gene matches: 6.

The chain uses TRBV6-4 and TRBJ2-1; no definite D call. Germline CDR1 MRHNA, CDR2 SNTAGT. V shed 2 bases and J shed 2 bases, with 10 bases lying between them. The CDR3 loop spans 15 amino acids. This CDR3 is CASSDGPPAYNEQFF. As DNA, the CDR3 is TGTGCCAGCAGTGACGGTCCACCAGCCTACAATGAGCAGTTCTTC.

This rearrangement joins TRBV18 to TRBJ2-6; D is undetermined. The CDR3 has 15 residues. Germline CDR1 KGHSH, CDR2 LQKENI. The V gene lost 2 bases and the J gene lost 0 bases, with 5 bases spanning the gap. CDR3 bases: TGTGCCAGCTCACCATTAGACTCTGGGGCCAACGTCCTGACTTTC. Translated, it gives CASSPLDSGANVLTF.

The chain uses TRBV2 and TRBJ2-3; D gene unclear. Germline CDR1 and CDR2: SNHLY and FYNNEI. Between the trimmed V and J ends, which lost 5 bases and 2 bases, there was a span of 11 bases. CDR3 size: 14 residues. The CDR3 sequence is CASSTYRTTDTQYF. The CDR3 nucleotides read TGTGCCAGCAGTACCTACCGGACCACAGATACGCAGTATTTT.

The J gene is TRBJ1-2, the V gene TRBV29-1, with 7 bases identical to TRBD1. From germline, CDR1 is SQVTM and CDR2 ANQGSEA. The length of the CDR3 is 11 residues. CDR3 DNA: TGCGGTTGTCCAGGGGGAAGGGGCTACACCTTC. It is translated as CGCPGGRGYTF.